This T cell receptor beta chain was observed in a study of control samples from healthy donors and cancer patients. Produced via immunoSEQ multiplex PCR; TCRdb's table is partial and in-frame only. The table has roughly 92,000 clones, around 83% seen once. V was clipped by 4 bases and J by 4 bases; unmatched bases: 8. Germline-derived CDR1 and CDR2 are SGHAT and FQNNGV. The CDR3 runs to 16 residues. The V gene is TRBV11-2, the J gene TRBJ2-3; 10 positions agree with TRBD2. This clonotype was sampled from a woman in her fifties or sixties in good health. The sequencing sample was made of blood. This chain's CDR3 is CASSSGSGRAADTQYF. The CDR3 DNA reads TGTGCCAGCAGCTCCGGCAGCGGGAGGGCCGCAGATACGCAGTATTTT.